The T cell receptor beta chain under discussion was sequenced for a study of blood T cell repertoires in COVID-19. Across the study: Sources were T cells, B-cell-depleted T cells, or PBMCs; the material itself was cDNA or gDNA.

Under the authors' procedure: Amplification of reference gene primers provided the estimated nucleated cell counts. TCRdb's copy holds only in-frame clones and misses some; the assay was immunoSEQ multiplex PCR. D and trimming were read from the DNA, whereas the V and J calls and clone size are those reported in that table. The data contain tens of thousands of clones, 87% of them singletons. V lost 5 bases, J lost 5 bases, and 14 bases stayed unmatched. CDR1 is MGHRA and CDR2 is YSYEKL in the germline V gene. This CDR3 spans 16 amino acids. The TCR comes from a man over 45 with active COVID-19. The sequencing sample was made of peripheral blood. The gene calls are TRBV4-1 and TRBJ2-5; 7 bases map to TRBD2. CDR3 in amino acids: CASSLGLGGFSETQYF. CDR3 DNA: TGCGCCAGCAGCTTGGGACTCGGGGGGTTCTCGGAGACCCAGTACTTC.